These 8 T cell receptor beta chains came from one sample sequenced in a study of blood T cell repertoires in COVID-19. Method: immunoSEQ multiplex PCR; TCRdb's copy keeps in-frame clones and lacks some. Of about 180,000 clones in the sample, over 70% are singletons; the top ten hold 7%. Sequenced: peripheral blood. Receptors were obtained from a woman between 35 and 50 years old with COVID-19, enrolled during active disease.

The V call is TRBV6-2 or TRBV6-3, the J call TRBJ1-5, with D tentatively TRBD1 (6 bases). This CDR3 is 16 amino acids long. Trimming stripped 6 bases from V and 0 bases from J, with 15 bases between. The germline gives CDR1 MNHEY, CDR2 SVGEGT. The CDR3, as DNA: TGTGCCAGCAGCGTACAGGGACGGGGTAGCAATCAGCCCCAGCATTTT. Amino acid sequence: CASSVQGRGSNQPQHF.

The V gene is TRBV6-1, the J gene TRBJ2-3; 10 positions agree with TRBD2. Germline CDR1 and CDR2: MNHNS and SASEGT. Trimming took 0 bases from V and 7 from J; bases not matched to a gene: 7. The CDR3 runs to 16 residues. CDR3 bases: TGTGCCAGCAGTGAAGCAGCTAGCGGGGGAGACAATACGCAGTATTTT. Residues: CASSEAASGGDNTQYF.

The chain combines TRBV6-4 with TRBJ1-2, with 8 bases identical to TRBD1. The germline V gene has CDR1 MRHNA and CDR2 SNTAGT. The CDR3 covers 14 residues. Trimming at V came to 4 bases and at J to 5 bases, leaving 6 bases not matched to a gene. This CDR3 is CASSVGQGGYGYTF. CDR3 coding DNA: TGTGCCAGCAGTGTCGGACAGGGAGGGTATGGCTACACCTTC.

The chain joins TRBV5-3 to TRBJ1-3; the D gene is possibly TRBD1 (6 bases). TRBV5-3 is an open reading frame, and its role is uncertain. This CDR3 has 17 residues. Deletions cut 2 bases from V and 2 bases from J, with 17 bases between. The CDR3 DNA reads TGTGCCAGAAGCTTTTGGCCGACAGGCGGTACTGGAAACACCATATATTTT. Protein product: CARSFWPTGGTGNTIYF.

This rearrangement joins TRBV10-2 to TRBJ1-1; TRBD1 matches at 9 bases. The CDR3 runs 13 residues. With V trimmed by 6 bases and J by 4 bases, 3 bases remained unmatched. Germline V gene sequence: CDR1 WSHSY, CDR2 SAAADI. The CDR3, as DNA: TGCGCCAGCAGCCAGACAGGGGGCACTGAAGCTTTCTTT. Protein product: CASSQTGGTEAFF.

The V gene is TRBV28, the J gene TRBJ1-2, with 7 nucleotides matching TRBD1. Germline trimming cut 8 bases from V and 4 bases from J; bases unmatched to any gene: 4. This CDR3 has 12 amino acids. Germline V lookup: CDR1 MDHEN, CDR2 SYDVKM. The CDR3 protein is CASLGQTYGYTF. For the CDR3, the DNA is TGTGCCAGCCTGGGACAGACCTATGGCTACACCTTC.

The chain is built from TRBV19 and TRBJ1-6; 8 bases map to TRBD1. The CDR3 contains 16 residues. CDR1 is LNHDA, CDR2 SQIVND, per germline (reference sequence). Germline trimming cut 2 bases from V and 10 bases from J; bases unmatched to any gene: 10. The CDR3 nucleotides read TGTGCCAGTAGTATAAACTCAGGACAGGGAGGATCACCCCTCCACTTT. Translated: CASSINSGQGGSPLHF.

The chain recombines TRBV21-1 with TRBJ2-2; TRBD2, the table's D call, was not compared with the DNA. TRBV21-1 is recorded as a pseudogene. This CDR3 has 16 amino acids. DNA for the CDR3: TGTGCCAGCCCGGGGCTAGCGGGTTCCGGGACCGGGGAGCTGTTTTTT. Protein: CASPGLAGSGTGELFF.